Shown below are 29 T cell receptor beta chains from a single sample sequenced in a study of blood T cell repertoires in COVID-19. Only in-frame clones appear in the TCRdb table, and some are missing; sequencing was by immunoSEQ multiplex PCR. The table lists approximately 240,000 clones, around four fifths of them singletons. The sequenced material came from peripheral blood. These receptor sequences come from a woman of 80 years or more with active or convalescent COVID-19.

The CDR3 DNA sequence: TGTGCCAGCAGCGTAGTTCGGGGGATCGGGCAGCCCCAGCATTTT. This translates into CASSVVRGIGQPQHF. This chain connects TRBV9 to TRBJ1-5; D is possibly TRBD1 (5 bases). Germline CDR1 and CDR2: SGDLS and YYNGEE. This CDR3 comprises 15 residues. Trimming took 0 bases from V and 7 from J, leaving 14 bases between them.

The chain joins TRBV5-4 to TRBJ2-1; 10 bases are a match to TRBD1. This CDR3 has 17 residues. The V gene's germline CDR1 is SGHNT and CDR2 YYREEE (reference sequence). With 4 bases clipped from V and 6 bases from J, the junction kept 13 bases outside the gene matches. CDR3 nucleotides: TGTGCCAGCAGCGGGAGGGGTACTGGGACAGGGGCCAATGAGCAGTTCTTC. It translates to CASSGRGTGTGANEQFF.

The V gene is TRBV5-4, the J gene TRBJ1-2; TRBD1 is a possible D gene (5 bases). Germline V gene sequence: CDR1 SGHNT, CDR2 YYREEE (reference sequence). CDR3 size: 14 residues. V shed 2 bases and J shed 3 bases, with 11 bases lying between them. CDR3 sequence (DNA): TGTGCCAGCAGCTTCGATGGAGGGGACTATGGCTACACCTTC. Translation: CASSFDGGDYGYTF.

The count of this clone is one. The J gene is TRBJ2-2, the V gene TRBV4-1; TRBD1 matches 8 bases. The trim removed 4 bases at V and 6 bases at J, leaving 7 bases unmatched. Per germline, CDR1 MGHRA and CDR2 YSYEKL. This CDR3 is 15 amino acids long. CDR3 in DNA: TGCGCCAGCAGCCCCCTGGACAGGGTCCCCGGGGAGCTGTTTTTT. It is translated as CASSPLDRVPGELFF.

The chain combines TRBV4-2 with TRBJ1-6; D is uncertain. Germline V CDR1 and CDR2: LGHNA, YNFKEQ. The length of the CDR3 is 12 residues. Deletions cut 5 bases from V and 10 bases from J, with 9 bases between. The CDR3 sequence is CASSSEASPLHF. The CDR3 DNA reads TGTGCCAGCAGCAGTGAGGCCTCACCCCTCCACTTT.

The chain employs TRBV29-1 and TRBJ1-5; 7 nucleotides match TRBD1. Trimming cost V 5 bases and J 2 bases; bases outside gene matches: 3. Germline values: CDR1 SQVTM, CDR2 ANQGSEA. The CDR3 loop spans 13 amino acids. Here the CDR3 reads CSVSQGGNQPQHF. The CDR3, as DNA: TGCAGCGTTTCCCAGGGGGGCAATCAGCCCCAGCATTTT.

The chain has TRBV18 and TRBJ2-7; 7 bases agree with TRBD1. This CDR3 comprises 15 residues. Germline values: CDR1 KGHSH, CDR2 LQKENI. Trimming took 3 bases from V and 4 from J; bases not matched to a gene: 9. CDR3 in DNA: TGTGCCAGCTCACCGCCGACAGGGCGAGGGTACGAGCAGTACTTC. This translates into CASSPPTGRGYEQYF. The full variable domain, its missing parts supplied by reference TRBV18 and TRBJ2-7, is NAGVMQNPRHLVRRRGQEARLRCSPMKGHSHVYWYRQLPEEGLKFMVYLQKENIIDESGMPKERFSAEFPKEGPSILRIQQVVRGDSAAYFCASSPPTGRGYEQYFGPGTRLTVT.

The chain uses TRBV6-5 and TRBJ2-7, with D perhaps matching TRBD1 (7 bases). This CDR3 comprises 15 residues. The V end was cut by 0 bases, the J end by 3 bases, with 12 bases between. Germline CDR1 and CDR2: MNHEY and SVGAGI. CDR3 DNA: TGTGCCAGCAGTTACTCGAACAGGGGACTCTACGAGCAGTACTTC. It yields the protein CASSYSNRGLYEQYF.

The chain is built from TRBV7-6 and TRBJ2-3; the D is unclear. Germline CDR1 reads SGHVS; CDR2 reads FNYEAQ. Deletions cut 7 bases from V and 6 bases from J, with 14 bases between. There are 13 residues in the CDR3. The CDR3 DNA sequence: TGTGCCAGCACAAAAAGCGCGGCGGATACGCAGTATTTT. Amino acid sequence: CASTKSAADTQYF. Using reference TRBV7-6 and TRBJ2-3 for the parts outside the CDR3, the full variable domain is GAGVSQSPRYKVTKRGQDVALRCDPISGHVSLYWYRQALGQGPEFLTYFNYEAQQDKSGLPNDRFSAERPEGSISTLTIQRTEQRDSAMYRCASTKSAADTQYFGPGTRLTVL.

This clone was recorded a few times. V is TRBV7-2 and J is TRBJ1-2; TRBD1 might be the D (6 bases). Germline V CDR1 and CDR2: SGHTA, FQGNSA. Trimming took off 2 bases at V and 6 bases at J, with 16 bases between the two ends. This CDR3 has 15 residues. CDR3 region: CASSLRTGTWDGYTF. CDR3 nucleotides: TGTGCCAGCAGCTTAAGAACAGGGACCTGGGATGGCTACACCTTC.

V is TRBV10-3 and J is TRBJ2-2; maybe TRBD2 (6 bases). Germline CDR1 ENHRY, CDR2 SYGVKD. The CDR3 is 15 residues long. V shed 3 bases and J shed 4 bases, with 12 bases lying between them. The CDR3 DNA sequence: TGTGCCATCAGTGAAGGAGGAGGGATCACCGGGGAGCTGTTTTTT. Its translation is CAISEGGGITGELFF.

The chain couples TRBV7-9 to TRBJ2-5, with D tentatively TRBD1 (5 bases). CDR1 and CDR2 from the germline V gene are SEHNR and FQNEAQ (reference sequence). V was clipped by 5 bases and J by 4 bases, with 17 bases between them. The CDR3 loop spans 15 amino acids. The CDR3 nucleotides are TGTGCCAGCAGCCTCGGAACAGGTATCCGAGAGACCCAGTACTTC. Residues: CASSLGTGIRETQYF.

The chain recombines TRBV5-5 with TRBJ1-2; D is undetermined. Germline values: CDR1 SGHKS, CDR2 YYEKEE (reference sequence). Between the trimmed V and J ends, which lost 2 bases and 3 bases, there was a span of 11 bases. CDR3 length: 14 residues. The CDR3 reads CASSLYSGHYGYTF. CDR3 nucleotides: TGTGCCAGCAGCTTATATAGCGGACACTATGGCTACACCTTC.

The gene calls are TRBV5-8 and TRBJ2-1; 10 bases are shared with TRBD2. Per the germline V gene, CDR1 is SGHTS and CDR2 is YDEGEE. The ends lost 4 bases at V and 6 bases at J; junction bases unmatched: 7. This CDR3 contains 15 residues. The CDR3 loop reads CASSLGTSAVNEQFF. The CDR3 nucleotides are TGTGCCAGCAGCCTGGGGACTAGCGCGGTCAATGAGCAGTTCTTC.

A few counts support this clone. This rearrangement joins TRBV9 to TRBJ2-5, with D maybe TRBD2 (7 bases). Germline CDR1 reads SGDLS; CDR2 reads YYNGEE. Trimming stripped 0 bases from V and 4 bases from J, with 13 bases between. The CDR3 sequence is 15 residues long. The CDR3 reads CASSVGGGRRETQYF. The DNA of the CDR3 is TGTGCCAGCAGCGTAGGGGGGGGCCGTAGAGAGACCCAGTACTTC.

V gene TRBV25-1 combines with J gene TRBJ2-1, with 10 bases identical to TRBD2. CDR1 is MGHDK, CDR2 SYGVNS, per germline. This CDR3 is 16 amino acids long. With V trimmed by 3 bases and J by 0 bases, 2 bases remained unmatched. This CDR3 reads CASSDASGSSYNEQFF. The CDR3 DNA is TGTGCCAGCAGTGATGCTAGCGGGAGCTCCTACAATGAGCAGTTCTTC.

This chain uses TRBV11-2 with TRBJ1-4; TRBD1 aligns across 11 bases. CDR3 length equals 18 residues. V shed 3 bases and J 0 bases; nucleotides not matched to a gene: 6. Germline CDR1 and CDR2: SGHAT and FQNNGV. The CDR3 loop is CASSFVGTGGATNEKLFF. The CDR3 DNA reads as TGTGCCAGCAGCTTTGTGGGGACAGGGGGGGCAACTAATGAAAAACTGTTTTTT.

This chain connects TRBV5-1 to TRBJ2-1; 16 bases are shared with TRBD2. Losses at the gene ends were 4 bases for V and 8 bases for J; bases not matched to a gene: 6. This CDR3 region has 16 residues. Germline V gives CDR1 SGHRS, CDR2 YFSETQ. This chain's CDR3 is CASSPGLAGGGDEQFF. The DNA for the CDR3 is TGCGCCAGCAGCCCGGGACTAGCGGGAGGGGGCGATGAGCAGTTCTTC.

This chain uses TRBV30 with TRBJ1-1, with TRBD1 as a possible D gene (5 bases). The CDR3 spans 13 residues. The germline gives CDR1 GTSNPN, CDR2 SVGIG (reference sequence). Trimming cost V 5 bases and J 0 bases, with 10 bases left between them. CDR3 region: CAWSGLMNTEAFF. The CDR3 coding sequence is TGTGCCTGGTCGGGACTAATGAACACTGAAGCTTTCTTT.

The V call is TRBV28, the J call TRBJ1-1; D not certain. Trimming pared 4 bases from V and 9 bases from J, leaving 27 bases between. The CDR3 totals 17 residues. Germline V gene lookup returns CDR1 MDHEN and CDR2 SYDVKM. CDR3 sequence: CASSSWGTRAAKVKAFF. The CDR3 DNA reads as TGTGCCAGCAGTTCCTGGGGTACGAGGGCGGCCAAAGTTAAAGCTTTCTTT.

Concerning this clone: Germline is not matched at one junction end, which may reflect a read error. The chain recombines TRBV12-5 with TRBJ1-5; the D is unclear. The CDR3 runs 13 residues. Germline CDR1 reads LGHNT; CDR2 reads FRNRAP. For the CDR3, the DNA is TGTGCTAGTGGTTTTGGTAGCAACCAGCCCCAGCATTTT. Protein: CASGFGSNQPQHF.

DNA of the CDR3: TGTGCCAGCAGCTCCGGGGGACGGGGAATGAACACTGAAGCTTTCTTT. It encodes CASSSGGRGMNTEAFF. The rearrangement joins TRBV5-4 to TRBJ1-1; the D gene is possibly TRBD1 (5 bases). The CDR3 covers 16 residues. Germline V gives CDR1 SGHNT, CDR2 YYREEE (reference sequence). The V end was cut by 3 bases, the J end by 0 bases, with 15 bases between.

The chain has TRBV5-1 and TRBJ2-3; 9 bases map to TRBD2. Trimming removed 1 base from V and 2 bases from J; junction bases left unmatched: 5. Germline CDR1 SGHRS, CDR2 YFSETQ. The CDR3 is 16 amino acids. CDR3 protein: CASSLIPSGTTDTQYF. The CDR3 nucleotides read TGCGCCAGCAGCTTGATTCCTAGCGGGACCACAGATACGCAGTATTTT. The whole variable domain, remainder taken from reference TRBV5-1 and TRBJ2-3, is KAGVTQTPRYLIKTRGQQVTLSCSPISGHRSVSWYQQTPGQGLQFLFEYFSETQRNKGNFPGRFSGRQFSNSRSEMNVSTLELGDSALYLCASSLIPSGTTDTQYFGPGTRLTVL.

The rearrangement joins TRBV4-2 to TRBJ2-2; the D gene is possibly TRBD1 (6 bases). Germline CDR1 reads LGHNA; CDR2 reads YNFKEQ. V gave up 4 bases and J gave up 6 bases, with 21 bases separating them. The CDR3 sequence is 17 residues long. CDR3 loop: CASSLNTGYEGPGELFF. The CDR3 region has the DNA TGTGCCAGCAGCCTTAACACAGGGTATGAGGGCCCCGGGGAGCTGTTTTTT.

This clone came up a few times. The chain couples TRBV28 to TRBJ1-5, with D maybe TRBD1 (6 bases). Trimming removed 8 bases from V and 5 bases from J, with 10 bases in between. The germline V gene has CDR1 MDHEN and CDR2 SYDVKM. The CDR3 has 12 residues. This CDR3 is CASEGGDQPQHF. The DNA for the CDR3 is TGTGCCAGCGAGGGGGGGGATCAGCCCCAGCATTTT.

The gene calls are TRBV3-1 (or the pseudogene TRBV3-2) and TRBJ2-1, with D perhaps TRBD2 (6 bases). The CDR3 is 15 residues long. The V and J ends lost 4 bases and 4 bases respectively, with 14 bases between them. Per the germline V gene, CDR1 is LGHDT and CDR2 is YNNKEL (reference sequence). The CDR3 protein is CASSRGVQFYNEQFF. CDR3 DNA sequence: TGTGCCAGCAGCCGGGGGGTACAATTTTACAATGAGCAGTTCTTC.

The sample holds a few counts of this clone. V and J are TRBV7-8 and TRBJ2-2, with TRBD2 matching over 9 bases. This CDR3 comprises 17 residues. The V gene end was trimmed by 2 bases and the J gene end by 5 bases; junction bases not matched to a gene: 9. Germline lookup yields CDR1 SGHVS and CDR2 FQNEAQ. The CDR3 DNA is TGTGCCAGCAGCTTATTACCTAGCGGGGCCGGAACCGGGGAGCTGTTTTTT. Its translation is CASSLLPSGAGTGELFF.

The gene calls are TRBV28 and TRBJ2-7, with a tentative D call TRBD1 (6 bases). Germline V lookup: CDR1 MDHEN, CDR2 SYDVKM. V shed 1 base and J shed 2 bases, with 12 bases lying between them. This CDR3 is 15 amino acids long. The chain's CDR3 is CASSLSLGQTYEQYF. CDR3 DNA sequence: TGTGCCAGCAGTTTATCTCTAGGACAGACCTACGAGCAGTACTTC.

This chain joins TRBV14 and TRBJ2-1; 11 bases agree with TRBD1. The trim removed 5 bases at V and 5 bases at J, leaving 8 bases unmatched. Germline V gene sequence: CDR1 SGHDN, CDR2 FVKESK. The CDR3 loop spans 16 amino acids. This CDR3 is CASSARTGGADNEQFF. The CDR3 DNA is TGTGCCAGCAGCGCCCGGACAGGGGGCGCCGACAATGAGCAGTTCTTC.